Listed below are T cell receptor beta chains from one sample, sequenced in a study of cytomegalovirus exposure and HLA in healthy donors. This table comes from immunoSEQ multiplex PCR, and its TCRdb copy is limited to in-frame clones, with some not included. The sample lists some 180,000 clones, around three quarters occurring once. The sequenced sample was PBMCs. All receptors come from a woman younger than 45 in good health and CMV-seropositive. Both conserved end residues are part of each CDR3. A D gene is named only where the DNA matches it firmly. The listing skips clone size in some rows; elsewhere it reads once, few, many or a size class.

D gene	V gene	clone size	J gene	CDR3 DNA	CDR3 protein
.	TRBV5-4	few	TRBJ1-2	TGTGCCAGCAGCTTGGATTTTAAGGACACTCAAGGCTACACCTTC	CASSLDFKDTQGYTF
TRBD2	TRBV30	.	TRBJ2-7	TGTGCCTGGAGTCAACTGCGGGGGGGCTCCTACGAGCAGTACTTC	CAWSQLRGGSYEQYF
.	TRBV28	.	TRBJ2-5	TGTGCCAGCAGTTTCCCGGGTCTGGCCCAAGAGACCCAGTACTTC	CASSFPGLAQETQYF
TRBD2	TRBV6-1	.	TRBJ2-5	TGTGCCAGCAGTCCCGGACTAGCTTGGGGGACCCAGTACTTC	CASSPGLAWGTQYF
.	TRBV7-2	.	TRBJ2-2	TGTGCCAGCAGCCCAACAGGGTGGAGTACCGGGGAGCTGTTTTTT	CASSPTGWSTGELFF
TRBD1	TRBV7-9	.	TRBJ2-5	TGTGCCAGCAGCCCCGGGGACAGGGGAAGGTTTCGCCAAGAGACCCAGTACTTC	CASSPGDRGRFRQETQYF
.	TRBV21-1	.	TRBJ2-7	TGTGCCAGCAGCAAGGGACAGGGCATCTACGAGCAGTACTTC	CASSKGQGIYEQYF
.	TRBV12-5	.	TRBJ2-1	TGTGCTAGTGGCACAGGGTTCCATGAGCAGTTCTTC	CASGTGFHEQFF
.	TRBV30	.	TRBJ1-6	TGTGCCTGGGGTCCCGGGAATTCACCCCTCCACTTT	CAWGPGNSPLHF
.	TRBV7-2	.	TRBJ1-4	TGTGCCAGCAGCTTGCCGACAGGTCCCTCCGCAAAACTGTTTTTT	CASSLPTGPSAKLFF
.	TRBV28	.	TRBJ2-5	TGTGCCAGCAGTTCAAGGGGCGGCCAAGAGACCCAGTACTTC	CASSSRGGQETQYF
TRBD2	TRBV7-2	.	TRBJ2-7	TGTGCCAGCAGCTTAGCGCTAACCAGCGGGGTTTCCTACGAGCAGTACTTC	CASSLALTSGVSYEQYF
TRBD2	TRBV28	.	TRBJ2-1	TGTGCCAGCAGTTTAGGGGGAGGGGTAGCCTACAATGAGCAGTTCTTC	CASSLGGGVAYNEQFF
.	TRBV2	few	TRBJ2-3	TGTGCCAGCAGCGGACTGAGGGGCACAGATACGCAGTATTTT	CASSGLRGTDTQYF
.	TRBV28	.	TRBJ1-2	TGTGCCAGCAGCCAGGGGCAAGACTATGGCTACACCTTC	CASSQGQDYGYTF
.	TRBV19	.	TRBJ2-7	TGTGCCTCCCGGGACGAGGCGGGGTACGAGCAGTACTTC	CASRDEAGYEQYF
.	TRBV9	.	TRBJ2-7	TGTGCCAGCAGCGTATGGGAGTACTCCTACGAGCAGTACTTC	CASSVWEYSYEQYF
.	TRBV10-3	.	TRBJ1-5	TGTGCCATCAGTCCTTATGGCAATCAGCCCCAGCATTTT	CAISPYGNQPQHF
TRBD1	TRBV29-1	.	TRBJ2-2	TGCAGCGGGGGGACAGGGATCGGGACCGGGGAGCTGTTTTTT	CSGGTGIGTGELFF
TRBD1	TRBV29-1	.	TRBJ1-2	TGCAGCGTTGAGGCAGGGGGAGGTGGCTACACCTTC	CSVEAGGGGYTF
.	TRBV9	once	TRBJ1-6	TGTGCCAGCAGCGTAGATGAGGGAGGGATTCCACCCCTCCACTTT	CASSVDEGGIPPLHF
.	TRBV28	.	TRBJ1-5	TGTGCCAGCAGTTTTGGGGTTGGCAGGGGAAATCAGCCCCAGCATTTT	CASSFGVGRGNQPQHF
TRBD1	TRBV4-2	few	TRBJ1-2	TGTGCCAGCAGCCAAGATTTTCAGCAGGGGGCTGGCTACACCTTC	CASSQDFQQGAGYTF
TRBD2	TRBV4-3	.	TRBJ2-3	TGCGCCAGCAGCTTGACTAGCGGGGGGGTTAATACGCAGTATTTT	CASSLTSGGVNTQYF
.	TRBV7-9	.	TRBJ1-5	TGTGCCAGCAGCTTAGAAGGTTGGAGGGCCCAGCATTTT	CASSLEGWRAQHF
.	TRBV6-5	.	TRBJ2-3	TGTGCCAGCAGTTACTCGGAAGGGGACACAGATACGCAGTATTTT	CASSYSEGDTDTQYF
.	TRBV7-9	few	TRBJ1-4	TGTGCCAGCAGCTTAGTTAAAAACAGTTTCCGCAATGAAAAACTGTTTTTT	CASSLVKNSFRNEKLFF
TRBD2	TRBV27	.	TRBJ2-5	TGTGCCAGCGGAACTAGCGGGGGGGCGGGACAAGAGACCCAGTACTTC	CASGTSGGAGQETQYF